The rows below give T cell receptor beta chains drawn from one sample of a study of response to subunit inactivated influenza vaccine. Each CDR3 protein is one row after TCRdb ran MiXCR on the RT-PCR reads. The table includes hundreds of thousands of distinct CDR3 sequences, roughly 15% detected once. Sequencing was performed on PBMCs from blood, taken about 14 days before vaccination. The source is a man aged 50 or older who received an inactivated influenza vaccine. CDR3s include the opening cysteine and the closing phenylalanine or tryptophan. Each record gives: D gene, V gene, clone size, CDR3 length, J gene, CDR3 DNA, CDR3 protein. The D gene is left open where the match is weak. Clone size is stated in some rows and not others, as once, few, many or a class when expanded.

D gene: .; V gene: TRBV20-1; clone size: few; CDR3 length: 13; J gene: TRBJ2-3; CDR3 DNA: TGCAGTGCTTACCGGGACTGGCCAGATACGCAGTATTTT; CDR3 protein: CSAYRDWPDTQYF
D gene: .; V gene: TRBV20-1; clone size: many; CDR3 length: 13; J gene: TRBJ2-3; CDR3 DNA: TGCAGTGCTAGAAGGCCCGCACAAGATACGCAGTATTTT; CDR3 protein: CSARRPAQDTQYF
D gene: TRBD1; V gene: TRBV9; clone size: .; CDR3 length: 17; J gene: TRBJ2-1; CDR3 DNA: TGTGCCAGCAGCCTGCCCACTTCGGGACAGGGGACGTATGAGCAGTTCTTC; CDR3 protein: CASSLPTSGQGTYEQFF
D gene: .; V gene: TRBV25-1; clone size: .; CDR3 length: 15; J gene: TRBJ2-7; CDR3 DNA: TGTGCCAGCAGTGAAGGGGGGAGCGCTAACTACGAGCAGTACTTC; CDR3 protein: CASSEGGSANYEQYF
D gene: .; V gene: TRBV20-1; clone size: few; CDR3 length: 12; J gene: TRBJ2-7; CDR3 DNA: TGCAGTGCTAGTGTCCAGGCCTACGAGCAGTACTTC; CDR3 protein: CSASVQAYEQYF
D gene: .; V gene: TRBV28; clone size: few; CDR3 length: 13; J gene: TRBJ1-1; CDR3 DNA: TGTGCCAGCAGGGGTTCCGGGAACACTGAAGCTTTCTTT; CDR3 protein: CASRGSGNTEAFF
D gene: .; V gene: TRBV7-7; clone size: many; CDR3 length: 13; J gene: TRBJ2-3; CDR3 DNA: TGTGCTAGCAGCTTAGTCGTAGCGAACAGGCAGTATTTT; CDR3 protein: CASSLVVANRQYF
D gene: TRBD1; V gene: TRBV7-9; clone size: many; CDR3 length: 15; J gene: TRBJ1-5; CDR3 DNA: TGTGCCAGCAGCTTAGTGGGGACAGGCAATCAGCCCCAGCATTTT; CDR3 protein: CASSLVGTGNQPQHF
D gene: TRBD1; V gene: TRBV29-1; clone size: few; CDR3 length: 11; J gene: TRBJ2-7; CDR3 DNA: TGCAGCTTCGGGGACAGGGGCGAGCAGTACTTC; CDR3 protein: CSFGDRGEQYF
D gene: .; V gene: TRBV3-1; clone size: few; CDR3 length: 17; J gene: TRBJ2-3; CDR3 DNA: TGTGCCAGCAGCCGGCCATCTAGCGCTTCTAGCACAGATACGCAGTATTTT; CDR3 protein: CASSRPSSASSTDTQYF
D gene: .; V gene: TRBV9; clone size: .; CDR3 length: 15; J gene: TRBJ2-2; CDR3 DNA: TGTGCCAGCAGCCCCCAGAGTTTGAACACCGGGGAGCTGTTTTTT; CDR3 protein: CASSPQSLNTGELFF
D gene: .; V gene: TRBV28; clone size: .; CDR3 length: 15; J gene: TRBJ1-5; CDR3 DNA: TGTGCCAGCAGTTTATGGGGGGCTGGCAATCAGCCCCAGCATTTT; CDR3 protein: CASSLWGAGNQPQHF
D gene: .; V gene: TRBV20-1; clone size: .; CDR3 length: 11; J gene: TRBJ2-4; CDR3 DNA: TGCAGTGTCCCAACTGGGGACATTCAGTACTTC; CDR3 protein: CSVPTGDIQYF
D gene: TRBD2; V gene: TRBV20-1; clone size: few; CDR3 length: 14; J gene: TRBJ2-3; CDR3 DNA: TGCAGTGCTAGGAGCGGGGGGGGGACAGATACGCAGTATTTT; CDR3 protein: CSARSGGGTDTQYF
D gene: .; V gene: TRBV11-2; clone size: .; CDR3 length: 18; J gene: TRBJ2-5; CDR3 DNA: TGTGCCAGCAGCTTAAGGGGATGGGGCAGGGTGGAAGAGGAGACCCAGTACTTC; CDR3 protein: CASSLRGWGRVEEETQYF
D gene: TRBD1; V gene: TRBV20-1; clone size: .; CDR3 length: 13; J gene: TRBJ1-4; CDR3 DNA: TGCAGTGCGCAGCGGACAGGGGATGAAAAACTGTTTTTT; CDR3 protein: CSAQRTGDEKLFF
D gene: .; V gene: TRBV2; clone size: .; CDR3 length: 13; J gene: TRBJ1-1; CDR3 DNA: TGTGCCAGCAGGGCGACACTGAACACTGAAGCTTTCTTT; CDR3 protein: CASRATLNTEAFF
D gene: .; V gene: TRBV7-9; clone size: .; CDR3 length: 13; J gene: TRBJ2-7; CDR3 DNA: TGTGCCAGCAGCTTCGGGTTTTCCTACGAGCAGTACTTC; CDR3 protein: CASSFGFSYEQYF